This entry lists 5 T cell receptor beta chains sequenced from one sample in a study of glioma-infiltrating T cells. The iRepertoire nested amplicon-rescue multiplex PCR amplified TCR alpha and beta CDR3s from RNA. Each CDR3 protein gets one entry after TCRdb re-called the multiplex PCR reads with MiXCR. Here the sample spans 100,000 to 150,000 distinct CDR3 sequences, around 23% being singletons. Sequenced material: glioma tissue, nonneoplastic brain tissue, or PBMCs (not recorded which). These receptors were collected from a human donor with low-grade glioma or glioblastoma, undergoing nonglioma brain surgery, or in good health (not recorded which).

This clonotype was picked up many times. The chain recombines TRBV6-6 with TRBJ2-7; D perhaps matches TRBD2 (5 bases). The CDR3 is made up of 16 amino acids. Germline CDR1 MNHNY, CDR2 SVGAGI (reference sequence). Trimming removed 0 bases from V and 0 bases from J, with 12 bases in between. The CDR3 region has the DNA TGTGCCAGCAGTTACTCGAGAGAGGGCCCCTCCTACGAGCAGTACTTC. As protein: CASSYSREGPSYEQYF.

This clonotype was seen repeatedly, ten times or more. The chain has TRBV20-1 and TRBJ2-7; D ambiguous. Trimming removed 6 bases from V and 2 bases from J, with 11 bases in between. The CDR3 totals 12 residues. Germline V gene sequence: CDR1 DFQATT, CDR2 SNEGSKA (reference sequence). This chain's CDR3 is CSALDAPYEQYF. CDR3 coding DNA: TGCAGTGCCCTAGACGCCCCCTACGAGCAGTACTTC.

In its sample, this clonotype was seen a few times. The chain is built from TRBV4-2 and TRBJ1-2; 10 nucleotides align to TRBD1. The V gene's germline CDR1 is LGHNA and CDR2 YNFKEQ. V gave up 4 bases and J gave up 8 bases; unmatched junction bases: 13. The CDR3 is 16 residues long. The chain's CDR3 is CASSLGQGTWGDGYTF. CDR3 nucleotide sequence: TGTGCCAGCAGCCTGGGACAGGGGACTTGGGGGGACGGCTACACCTTC.

As for this clonotype: A much larger clone lies a single base off, so this may be a read error. The chain is built from TRBV6-2 or TRBV6-3 and TRBJ1-2, with 7 bases identical to TRBD1. With V trimmed by 8 bases and J by 5 bases, 8 bases remained unmatched. This CDR3 has 13 amino acids. The germline V gene has CDR1 MNHEY and CDR2 SVGEGT. Written as DNA, the CDR3 is TGTGCCAGCCAGGGCCAGACAGGGTATGGCTACACCTTC. Protein product: CASQGQTGYGYTF.

This clonotype was detected many times. The chain uses TRBV28 and TRBJ1-2; 8 bases map to TRBD1. V shed 6 bases, J shed 5 bases, and the junction held 8 bases outside the gene matches. The CDR3 has 14 amino acids. Per the germline V gene, CDR1 is MDHEN and CDR2 is SYDVKM. The CDR3 loop is CASRSGQGGYGYTF. The CDR3 region has the DNA TGTGCCAGCAGATCTGGACAGGGCGGGTATGGCTACACCTTC.